The 22 T cell receptor beta chains in this list originate from one sample, sequenced in a study of blood T cell repertoires in COVID-19. The table came from immunoSEQ multiplex PCR; TCRdb's copy has only in-frame clones and leaves some out. The sample holds more than 250,000 clones, approximately 85% seen once. Sequenced: PBMCs or T cells enriched from blood (not recorded which). These receptors came from a man aged 25 to 40 who had recovered from COVID-19.

This chain joins TRBV11-2 and TRBJ1-1, with TRBD1 as a possible D gene (6 bases). CDR3 length: 15 amino acids. Trimming pared 0 bases from V and 1 base from J, leaving 9 bases between. Germline CDR1 is SGHAT and CDR2 is FQNNGV. The CDR3 reads CASSLEVGANTEAFF. CDR3 bases: TGTGCCAGCAGCTTAGAGGTGGGGGCGAACACTGAAGCTTTCTTT. The full variable domain, rest sourced from reference TRBV11-2 and TRBJ1-1, is EAGVAQSPRYKIIEKRQSVAFWCNPISGHATLYWYQQILGQGPKLLIQFQNNGVVDDSQLPKDRFSAERLKGVDSTLKIQPAKLEDSAVYLCASSLEVGANTEAFFGQGTRLTVV.

This clone has a single count. This chain links TRBV27 with TRBJ2-5; 9 bases line up with TRBD2. The CDR3 consists of 15 residues. CDR1 and CDR2 (germline): MNHEY, SMNVEV (reference sequence). After removal of 5 bases from V and 1 base from J, the junction contained 5 bases not matched to a gene. The CDR3 sequence: CASSAAGGLQETQYF. The CDR3 DNA follows: TGTGCCAGCAGTGCAGCGGGGGGACTCCAAGAGACCCAGTACTTC.

The chain employs TRBV5-1 and TRBJ1-1, with 7 bases fitting TRBD1. Losses at the gene ends were 7 bases for V and 3 bases for J; bases not matched to a gene: 6. The germline V gene has CDR1 SGHRS and CDR2 YFSETQ. CDR3 length equals 13 residues. This CDR3 reads CASSRGGYTEAFF. In nucleotides, the CDR3 is TGCGCCAGCTCAAGAGGGGGCTACACTGAAGCTTTCTTT.

The V and J genes are TRBV7-9 and TRBJ1-3, with D perhaps TRBD1 (6 bases). The CDR3 runs 15 residues. V shed 4 bases and J shed 3 bases, with 13 bases lying between them. Germline V gene sequence: CDR1 SEHNR, CDR2 FQNEAQ (reference sequence). The CDR3 loop reads CASSSSGTRGNTIYF. The CDR3 nucleotides are TGTGCCAGCAGCTCCTCCGGGACACGTGGAAACACCATATATTTT.

This clone was counted only a few times. V usage is TRBV7-9 and J usage is TRBJ2-1; a possible D gene is TRBD2 (6 bases). The CDR3 is 16 amino acids. Germline V gene sequence: CDR1 SEHNR, CDR2 FQNEAQ (reference sequence). With 3 bases removed from V and 9 bases from J, the gap between germline ends came to 21 bases. CDR3 DNA sequence: TGTGCCAGCAGCTTGGGGAGGACTACCGGTTTTGGTGAGCAGTTCTTC. The encoded protein is CASSLGRTTGFGEQFF.

V usage is TRBV19 and J usage is TRBJ1-1; 11 bases are shared with TRBD1. Germline V CDR1 and CDR2: LNHDA, SQIVND (reference sequence). The V and J ends lost 5 bases and 4 bases, in that order; junction bases with no gene match: 6. The CDR3 has 15 residues. The CDR3 sequence is CASSHSGTGGTEAFF. The DNA of the CDR3 is TGTGCCAGTAGTCACTCCGGGACAGGGGGCACTGAAGCTTTCTTT.

The rearrangement links TRBV10-3 to TRBJ1-5, with 9 bases that match TRBD1. The CDR3 totals 14 residues. Germline-derived CDR1 and CDR2 are ENHRY and SYGVKD. V gave up 2 bases and J gave up 4 bases; unmatched junction bases: 0. The CDR3, as DNA: TGTGCCATCAGTGAGGGACAGGGGAATCAGCCCCAGCATTTT. The encoded protein is CAISEGQGNQPQHF.

The genes are TRBV5-5 and TRBJ1-6; no definite D call. There are 16 residues in the CDR3. Germline V gene sequence: CDR1 SGHKS, CDR2 YYEKEE (reference sequence). V lost 1 base to trimming and J lost 4 bases, with 12 bases between them. In nucleotides, the CDR3 is TGTGCCAGCAGCTTGAGGTGGCAGACTTATAATTCACCCCTCCACTTT. Protein: CASSLRWQTYNSPLHF.

This chain connects TRBV5-1 to TRBJ1-2; 10 nucleotides match TRBD1. This CDR3 comprises 14 residues. Germline assignment: CDR1 SGHRS and CDR2 YFSETQ. Unmatched junction bases numbered 2, after V lost 0 bases and J lost 6 bases. The CDR3 bases are TGCGCCAGCAGCTTGGGGGACAGGGGAAATGGCTACACCTTC. Translating gives CASSLGDRGNGYTF.

J is TRBJ2-3 and V is TRBV5-1; 11 bases agree with TRBD1. Germline CDR1 SGHRS, CDR2 YFSETQ. V trimming: 3 bases; J trimming: 1 base; junction bases outside the gene matches: 1. This CDR3 region has 15 residues. CDR3 bases: TGCGCCAGCAGCTCGGGACAGGGGGGCACAGATACGCAGTATTTT. This codes for CASSSGQGGTDTQYF. Looking up the rest from reference TRBV5-1 and TRBJ2-3 gives the full variable domain: KAGVTQTPRYLIKTRGQQVTLSCSPISGHRSVSWYQQTPGQGLQFLFEYFSETQRNKGNFPGRFSGRQFSNSRSEMNVSTLELGDSALYLCASSSGQGGTDTQYFGPGTRLTVL.

The V and J genes are TRBV27 and TRBJ1-6, with 7 positions matching TRBD1. The CDR3 has 18 residues. J gave up 5 bases and V 7 bases, and 17 bases lay outside the gene matches. Germline loops: CDR1 MNHEY, CDR2 SMNVEV (reference sequence). The CDR3 here is CASTGTASPISHNSPLHF. The CDR3 region has the DNA TGTGCCAGCACTGGGACAGCCTCACCCATATCCCATAATTCACCCCTCCACTTT.

Here the CDR3 reads CASSLGHETQYF. In DNA form, the CDR3 reads TGTGCCAGCAGCTTAGGACATGAGACCCAGTACTTC. J is TRBJ2-5 and V is TRBV7-2; no firm D call. CDR1 SGHTA and CDR2 FQGNSA come from the germline V gene. Trimming pared 1 base from V and 5 bases from J, leaving 5 bases between. This CDR3 has 12 residues.

The genes are TRBV6-2 or TRBV6-3 and TRBJ1-1; tentatively, D is TRBD1 (6 bases). The V and J ends lost 5 bases and 4 bases respectively, with 20 bases between them. There are 16 residues in the CDR3. CDR1 and CDR2 (germline): MNHEY, SVGEGT. CDR3 amino acids: CASSPLTGRESTEAFF. In DNA form, the CDR3 reads TGTGCCAGCAGTCCGCTAACAGGGCGTGAGAGCACTGAAGCTTTCTTT.

J is TRBJ1-6 and V is TRBV3-1 (or the pseudogene TRBV3-2), with D tentatively TRBD1 (5 bases). Trimming removed 4 bases at V and 7 bases at J, with 20 bases between. Germline lookup yields CDR1 LGHDT and CDR2 YNNKEL (reference sequence). This CDR3 has 17 residues. The CDR3 DNA is TGTGCCAGCAGCCTCCGCCCGGGGGGTCCTCCGAATTCACCCCTCCACTTT. Its translation is CASSLRPGGPPNSPLHF.

The chain is built from TRBV13 and TRBJ1-6, with D unresolved. The ends were cut back, 0 bases at V and 7 bases at J, with 7 bases in the middle. Looked up from germline, CDR1 is PRHDT and CDR2 is FYEKMQ (reference sequence). This CDR3 has 14 amino acids. The CDR3 reads CASSLGRRNSPLHF. For the CDR3, the DNA is TGTGCCAGCAGCTTAGGCCGTAGAAATTCACCCCTCCACTTT.

The V gene is TRBV9, the J gene TRBJ1-3, with 7 bases fitting TRBD1. V was pared by 0 bases and J by 3 bases, with 6 bases of the junction left unmatched. This CDR3 is built from 16 residues. The germline V gene encodes CDR1 SGDLS and CDR2 YYNGEE. CDR3 sequence reads: CASSVGGGPRGNTIYF. The CDR3 DNA follows: TGTGCCAGCAGCGTAGGAGGGGGCCCGCGTGGAAACACCATATATTTT.

Only one count was recorded for this clone. This chain connects TRBV5-1 to TRBJ1-2, with TRBD1 matching 7 bases. The CDR3 loop spans 15 amino acids. Germline V gene data show CDR1 as SGHRS and CDR2 as YFSETQ. V was clipped by 5 bases and J by 0 bases; unmatched bases: 7. DNA for the CDR3: TGCGCCAGCAGACCTACAGGGGTGGCTAACTATGGCTACACCTTC. Protein: CASRPTGVANYGYTF.

This clone was counted between two and nine times. CDR3 loop: CASSSNSYTEAFF. For the CDR3, the DNA is TGTGCCAGCAGTTCCAACAGTTACACTGAAGCTTTCTTT. The genes are TRBV27 and TRBJ1-1; D not certain. V lost 4 bases to trimming and J lost 3 bases, with 9 bases between them. The CDR3 is 13 amino acids. Germline lookup yields CDR1 MNHEY and CDR2 SMNVEV (reference sequence).

This chain connects TRBV21-1 to TRBJ2-2; the table's D call, TRBD1, has no DNA check behind it. TRBV21-1 is described as a pseudogene. The CDR3 sequence is 22 residues long. The CDR3 sequence: CASSGRLKPSDREGANTGELFF. In DNA form, the CDR3 reads TGTGCCAGCAGCGGACGCCTAAAGCCCTCGGACAGGGAAGGAGCGAACACCGGGGAGCTGTTTTTT.

This clone occurred once. This sequence joins TRBV19 and TRBJ1-6, with D perhaps TRBD1 (6 bases). Trimming took 5 bases from V and 10 from J, leaving 12 bases between them. Germline CDR1 is LNHDA and CDR2 is SQIVND (reference sequence). This CDR3 comprises 13 residues. The DNA of the CDR3 is TGTGCCAGTAGTCTATATACAGGGTCACCCCTCCACTTT. This gives the protein CASSLYTGSPLHF. Supplemented by reference TRBV19 and TRBJ1-6, the full variable domain reads DGGITQSPKYLFRKEGQNVTLSCEQNLNHDAMYWYRQDPGQGLRLIYYSQIVNDFQKGDIAEGYSVSREKKESFPLTVTSAQKNPTAFYLCASSLYTGSPLHFGNGTRLTVT.

The CDR3 nucleotides read TGCGCCAGCAGCTTGAGTGTGGGGGGTGAAAAACTGTTTTTT. The encoded protein is CASSLSVGGEKLFF. This sequence joins TRBV5-1 and TRBJ1-4; a weak D match, TRBD1 (5 bases). Looked up from germline, CDR1 is SGHRS and CDR2 is YFSETQ. This CDR3 has 14 amino acids. Trimming pared 1 base from V and 7 bases from J, leaving 11 bases between.

CDR3 residues: CASSIQRGGGLTSDFSSYEQYF. In nucleotides, the CDR3 is TGTGCCAGCAGCATACAAAGGGGAGGGGGGTTAACTAGCGACTTCTCCTCCTACGAGCAGTACTTC. The chain combines TRBV21-1 with TRBJ2-7; the table gives TRBD2 as D, unverified against the DNA. TRBV21-1 counts as a pseudogene. CDR3 length: 22 amino acids.